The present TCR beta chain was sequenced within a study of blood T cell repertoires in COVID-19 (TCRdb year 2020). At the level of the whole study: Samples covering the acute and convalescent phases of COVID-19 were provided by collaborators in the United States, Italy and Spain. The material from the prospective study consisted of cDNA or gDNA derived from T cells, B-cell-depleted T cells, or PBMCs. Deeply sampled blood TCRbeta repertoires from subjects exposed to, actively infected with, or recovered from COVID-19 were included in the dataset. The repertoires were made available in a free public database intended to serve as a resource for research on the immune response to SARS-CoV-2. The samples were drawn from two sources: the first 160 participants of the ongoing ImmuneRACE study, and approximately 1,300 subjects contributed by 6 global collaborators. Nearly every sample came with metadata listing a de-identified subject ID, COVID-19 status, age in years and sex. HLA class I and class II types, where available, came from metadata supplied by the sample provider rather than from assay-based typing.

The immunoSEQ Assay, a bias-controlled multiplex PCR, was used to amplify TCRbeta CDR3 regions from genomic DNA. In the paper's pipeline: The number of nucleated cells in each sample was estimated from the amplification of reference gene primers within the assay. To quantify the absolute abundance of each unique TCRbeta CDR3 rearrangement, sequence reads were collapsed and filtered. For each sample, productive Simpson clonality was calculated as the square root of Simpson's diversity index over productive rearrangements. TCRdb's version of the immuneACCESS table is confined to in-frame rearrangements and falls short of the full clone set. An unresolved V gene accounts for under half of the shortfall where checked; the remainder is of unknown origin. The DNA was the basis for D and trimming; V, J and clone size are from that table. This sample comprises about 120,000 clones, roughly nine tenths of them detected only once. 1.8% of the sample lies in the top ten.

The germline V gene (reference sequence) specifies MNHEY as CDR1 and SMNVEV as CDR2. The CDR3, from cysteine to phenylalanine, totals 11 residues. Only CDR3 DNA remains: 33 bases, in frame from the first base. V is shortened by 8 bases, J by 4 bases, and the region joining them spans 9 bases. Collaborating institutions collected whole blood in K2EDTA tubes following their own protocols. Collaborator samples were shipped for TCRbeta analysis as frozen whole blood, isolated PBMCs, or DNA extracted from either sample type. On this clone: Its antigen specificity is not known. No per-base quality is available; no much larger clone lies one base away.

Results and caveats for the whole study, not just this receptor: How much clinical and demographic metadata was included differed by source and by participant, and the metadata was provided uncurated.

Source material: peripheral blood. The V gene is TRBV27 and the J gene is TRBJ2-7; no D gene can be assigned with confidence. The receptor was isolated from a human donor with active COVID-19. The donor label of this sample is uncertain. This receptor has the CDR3 CASRDNYEQYF. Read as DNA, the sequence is TGTGCCAGCCGAGATAATTACGAGCAGTACTTC.